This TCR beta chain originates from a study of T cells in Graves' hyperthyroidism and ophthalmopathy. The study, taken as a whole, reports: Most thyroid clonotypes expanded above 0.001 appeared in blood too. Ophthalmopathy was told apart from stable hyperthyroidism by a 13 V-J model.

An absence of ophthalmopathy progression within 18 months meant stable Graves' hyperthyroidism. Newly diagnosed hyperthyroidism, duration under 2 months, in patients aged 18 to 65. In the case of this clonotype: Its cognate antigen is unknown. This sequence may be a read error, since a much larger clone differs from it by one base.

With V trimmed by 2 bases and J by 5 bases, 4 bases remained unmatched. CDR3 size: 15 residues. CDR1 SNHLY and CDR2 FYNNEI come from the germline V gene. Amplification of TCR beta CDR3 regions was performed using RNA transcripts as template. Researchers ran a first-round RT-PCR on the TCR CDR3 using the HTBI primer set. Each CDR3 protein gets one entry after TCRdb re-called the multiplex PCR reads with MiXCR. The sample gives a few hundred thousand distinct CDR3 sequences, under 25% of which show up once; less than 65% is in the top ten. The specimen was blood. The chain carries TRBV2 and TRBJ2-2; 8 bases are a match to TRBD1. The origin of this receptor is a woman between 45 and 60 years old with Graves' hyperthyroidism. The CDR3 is CASSESRGRTGELFF. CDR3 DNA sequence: TGTGCCAGCAGTGAAAGCAGGGGGCGAACCGGGGAGCTGTTTTTT.